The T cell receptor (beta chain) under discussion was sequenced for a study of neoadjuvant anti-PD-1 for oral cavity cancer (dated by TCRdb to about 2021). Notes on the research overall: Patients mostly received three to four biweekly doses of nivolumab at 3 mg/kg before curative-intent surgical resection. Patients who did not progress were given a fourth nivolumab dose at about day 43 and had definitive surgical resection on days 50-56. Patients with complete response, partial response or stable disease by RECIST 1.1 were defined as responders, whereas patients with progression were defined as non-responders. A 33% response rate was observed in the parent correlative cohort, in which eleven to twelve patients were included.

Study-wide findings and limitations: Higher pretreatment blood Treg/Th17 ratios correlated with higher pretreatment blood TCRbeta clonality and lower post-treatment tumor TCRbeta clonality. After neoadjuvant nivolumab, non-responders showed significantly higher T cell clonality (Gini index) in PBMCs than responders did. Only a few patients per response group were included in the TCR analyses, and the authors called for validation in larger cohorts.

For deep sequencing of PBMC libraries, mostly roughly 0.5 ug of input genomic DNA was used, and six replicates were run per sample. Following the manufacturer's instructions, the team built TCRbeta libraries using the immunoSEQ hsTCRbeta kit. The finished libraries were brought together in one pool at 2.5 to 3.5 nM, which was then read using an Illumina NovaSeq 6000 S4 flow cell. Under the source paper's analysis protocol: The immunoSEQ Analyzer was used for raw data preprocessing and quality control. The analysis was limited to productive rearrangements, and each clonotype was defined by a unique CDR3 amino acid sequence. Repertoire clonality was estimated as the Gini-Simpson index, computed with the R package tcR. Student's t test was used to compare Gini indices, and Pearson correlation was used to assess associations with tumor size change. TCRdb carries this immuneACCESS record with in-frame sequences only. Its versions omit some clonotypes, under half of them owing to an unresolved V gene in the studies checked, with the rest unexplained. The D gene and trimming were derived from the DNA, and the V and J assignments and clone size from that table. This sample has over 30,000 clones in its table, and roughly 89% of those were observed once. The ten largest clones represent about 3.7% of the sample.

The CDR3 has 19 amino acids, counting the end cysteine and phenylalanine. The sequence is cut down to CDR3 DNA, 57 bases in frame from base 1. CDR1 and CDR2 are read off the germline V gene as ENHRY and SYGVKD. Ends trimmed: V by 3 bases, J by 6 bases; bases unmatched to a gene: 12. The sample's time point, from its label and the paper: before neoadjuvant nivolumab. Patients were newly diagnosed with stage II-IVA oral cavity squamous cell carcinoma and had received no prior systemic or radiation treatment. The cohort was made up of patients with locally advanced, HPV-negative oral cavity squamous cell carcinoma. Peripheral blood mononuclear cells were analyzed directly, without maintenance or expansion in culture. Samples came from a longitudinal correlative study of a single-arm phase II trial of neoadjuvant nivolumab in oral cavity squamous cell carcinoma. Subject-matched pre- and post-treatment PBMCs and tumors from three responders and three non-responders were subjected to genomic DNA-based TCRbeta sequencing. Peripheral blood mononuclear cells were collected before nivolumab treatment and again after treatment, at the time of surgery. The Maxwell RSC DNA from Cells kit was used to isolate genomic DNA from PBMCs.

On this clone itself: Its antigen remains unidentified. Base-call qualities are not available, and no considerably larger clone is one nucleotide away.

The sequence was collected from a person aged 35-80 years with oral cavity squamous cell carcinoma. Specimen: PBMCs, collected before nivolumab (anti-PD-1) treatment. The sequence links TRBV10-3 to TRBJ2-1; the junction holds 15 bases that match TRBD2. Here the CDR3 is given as CAISDRTSGGVLAINEQFF. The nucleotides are TGTGCCATCAGTGATCGGACTAGCGGGGGGGTCTTGGCGATCAATGAGCAGTTCTTC.